One and the same sample provided the 22 T cell receptor beta chains below, sequenced in a study of control samples from healthy donors and cancer patients. Some clones are missing from TCRdb's copy, which holds only in-frame ones; the method was immunoSEQ multiplex PCR. The repertoire holds around 100,000 clones, with almost 90% as singletons. Sequencing was carried out using blood. The receptors were gathered from a man aged 25-45 years in good health.

The rearrangement uses TRBV28 and TRBJ1-2; perhaps TRBD1 as D (5 bases). Per germline, CDR1 MDHEN and CDR2 SYDVKM. The CDR3 totals 13 residues. V lost 7 bases, J lost 5 bases, and 14 bases lay in between. In DNA, the CDR3 is TGTGCCAGCACTCGGGGCCCGAAGTATGGCTACACCTTC. It yields the protein CASTRGPKYGYTF.

This chain uses TRBV13 with TRBJ2-1; weak D call: TRBD2 (6 bases). V dropped 0 bases and J dropped 6 bases, with 12 bases sitting between them. Germline V gene data show CDR1 as PRHDT and CDR2 as FYEKMQ (reference sequence). The CDR3 extends over 15 amino acids. CDR3 amino acids: CASSLGLGTFNEQFF. CDR3 sequence (DNA): TGTGCCAGCAGCTTAGGCCTAGGGACTTTCAATGAGCAGTTCTTC. Based on the CDR3 plus reference TRBV13 and TRBJ2-1, the full variable domain is AAGVIQSPRHLIKEKRETATLKCYPIPRHDTVYWYQQGPGQDPQFLISFYEKMQSDKGSIPDRFSAQQFSDYHSELNMSSLELGDSALYFCASSLGLGTFNEQFFGPGTRLTVL.

This chain uses TRBV10-3 with TRBJ2-3, with a weak D call TRBD2 (6 bases). This CDR3 has 14 residues. Germline CDR1 is ENHRY and CDR2 is SYGVKD. V was pared by 0 bases and J by 4 bases, with 8 bases between. CDR3 sequence (DNA): TGTGCCATCAGTGAGTCTTCGGGGGCAGATACGCAGTATTTT. Translation gives CAISESSGADTQYF.

The genes are TRBV11-2 and TRBJ2-7, with a weak D call TRBD1 (5 bases). CDR1 is SGHAT, CDR2 FQNNGV, per germline. V lost 6 bases and J 3 bases, leaving 21 bases between the germline ends. This CDR3 contains 16 residues. The CDR3 region has the DNA TGTGCCAGCAGTCATATAATCAGGGCGACTCACTACGAGCAGTACTTC. It yields the protein CASSHIIRATHYEQYF. The full variable domain, in which reference TRBV11-2 and TRBJ2-7 provide the parts outside the CDR3, is EAGVAQSPRYKIIEKRQSVAFWCNPISGHATLYWYQQILGQGPKLLIQFQNNGVVDDSQLPKDRFSAERLKGVDSTLKIQPAKLEDSAVYLCASSHIIRATHYEQYFGPGTRLTVT.

This rearrangement joins TRBV7-2 to TRBJ2-3, with TRBD2 identical over 11 bases. There are 15 residues in the CDR3. J gave up 4 bases and V 4 bases, and 4 bases lay outside the gene matches. Looked up from germline, CDR1 is SGHTA and CDR2 is FQGNSA. The CDR3 loop reads CASSSGLAEADTQYF. The CDR3 DNA reads TGTGCCAGCAGCTCGGGACTAGCGGAGGCAGATACGCAGTATTTT. The full variable domain, completed using reference TRBV7-2 and TRBJ2-3, is GAGVSQSPSNKVTEKGKDVELRCDPISGHTALYWYRQSLGQGLEFLIYFQGNSAPDKSGLPSDRFSAERTGGSVSTLTIQRTQQEDSAVYLCASSSGLAEADTQYFGPGTRLTVL.

V is TRBV3-1 (or the pseudogene TRBV3-2) and J is TRBJ2-1; no definite D call. This CDR3 spans 15 amino acids. V lost 1 base, J lost 5 bases, and 12 bases lay in between. The germline gives CDR1 LGHDT, CDR2 YNNKEL (reference sequence). For the CDR3, the DNA is TGTGCCAGCAGCCAAGGGGCCACGCCCCACAATGAGCAGTTCTTC. Amino acid sequence: CASSQGATPHNEQFF.

The chain carries TRBV4-2 and TRBJ2-1, with 8 nucleotides matching TRBD2. The CDR3 sequence is 15 residues long. V trimming: 0 bases; J trimming: 12 bases; junction bases outside the gene matches: 10. Germline loops: CDR1 LGHNA, CDR2 YNFKEQ. The CDR3 nucleotides read TGTGCCAGCAGCCAAGATCGGAGCGGGAGAGGTCCGCAGTTCTTC. Translation: CASSQDRSGRGPQFF.

V usage is TRBV5-1 and J usage is TRBJ1-3; D is unresolved. Germline V CDR1 and CDR2: SGHRS, YFSETQ. Trimming pared 2 bases from V and 0 bases from J, leaving 9 bases between. The CDR3 length is 15 residues. The CDR3 loop is CASSFLGDSGNTIYF. As DNA, the CDR3 is TGCGCCAGCAGCTTCCTAGGAGACTCTGGAAACACCATATATTTT.

The CDR3 protein is CASSQGPQYF. CDR3 nucleotides: TGTGCCAGCAGTCAAGGACCGCAGTATTTT. This chain uses TRBV6-2 or TRBV6-3 with TRBJ2-3; D is unresolved. Trimming took off 5 bases at V and 10 bases at J, with 7 bases between the two ends. CDR3 length: 10 amino acids. CDR1 MNHEY and CDR2 SVGEGT come from the germline V gene.

The chain recombines TRBV19 with TRBJ1-5; tentatively, D is TRBD1 (5 bases). The CDR3 totals 14 residues. Per germline, CDR1 LNHDA and CDR2 SQIVND (reference sequence). The V end lost 3 bases, the J end lost 9 bases, and 15 bases lay between the germline ends. This chain's CDR3 is CASSIKGPPLPQHF. DNA for the CDR3: TGTGCCAGTAGTATTAAGGGGCCTCCTCTGCCCCAGCATTTT.

The genes are TRBV4-2 and TRBJ2-7; TRBD2 matches 8 bases. Germline CDR1 and CDR2: LGHNA and YNFKEQ. The ends lost 8 bases at V and 2 bases at J; junction bases unmatched: 5. The CDR3 consists of 13 residues. The CDR3 is CASGAGGPYEQYF. DNA of the CDR3: TGTGCCAGCGGGGCGGGAGGCCCCTACGAGCAGTACTTC.

The gene calls are TRBV20-1 and TRBJ2-3; no reliable D call. The ends were cut back, 3 bases at V and 2 bases at J, with 12 bases in the middle. The CDR3 length is 14 residues. CDR1 is DFQATT, CDR2 SNEGSKA, per germline (reference sequence). CDR3 sequence: CSASSHTFTDTQYF. CDR3 bases: TGCAGTGCTAGTAGCCATACCTTCACAGATACGCAGTATTTT.

The J gene is TRBJ1-2, the V gene TRBV6-2 or TRBV6-3; D might be TRBD1 (5 bases). CDR1 and CDR2 from the germline V gene are MNHEY and SVGEGT. This CDR3 contains 18 residues. The V and J ends lost 0 bases and 4 bases respectively, with 21 bases between them. The CDR3 loop is CASSYSNPGLSRSYGYTF. CDR3 DNA sequence: TGTGCCAGCAGTTACTCGAACCCGGGACTCTCTAGGAGCTATGGCTACACCTTC.

In the case of this clone: The same CDR3 arises from other DNA sequences in this sample as well. This chain joins TRBV9 and TRBJ2-7; perhaps D is TRBD1 or TRBD2 (5 bases each). The CDR3 sequence is 15 residues long. With 0 bases removed from V and 5 bases from J, the gap between germline ends came to 15 bases. Germline V gene sequence: CDR1 SGDLS, CDR2 YYNGEE. CDR3 sequence reads: CASSVEGTLGDEQYF. The CDR3, as DNA: TGTGCCAGCAGCGTAGAGGGGACCTTGGGGGACGAGCAGTACTTC.

The chain recombines TRBV5-1 with TRBJ2-1; 7 bases align to TRBD2. V dropped 1 base and J dropped 0; count of bases not matched to a gene: 4. Per germline, CDR1 SGHRS and CDR2 YFSETQ. The CDR3 consists of 16 residues. CDR3 residues: CASSLWRESSYNEQFF. In DNA, the CDR3 is TGCGCCAGCAGCTTGTGGCGGGAGTCCTCCTACAATGAGCAGTTCTTC.

The V call is TRBV5-6, the J call TRBJ1-5; unclear D gene. The V and J ends lost 1 base and 3 bases respectively, with 14 bases between them. Germline assignment: CDR1 SGHDT and CDR2 YYEEEE. The CDR3 runs 16 residues. The CDR3 sequence: CASSLSGSSSNQPQHF. CDR3 bases: TGTGCCAGCAGCTTGTCAGGATCCAGTTCCAATCAGCCCCAGCATTTT.

V gene TRBV7-9 combines with J gene TRBJ1-3; D gene unclear. CDR3 length equals 17 residues. Germline V lookup: CDR1 SEHNR, CDR2 FQNEAQ (reference sequence). V was cut by 5 bases and J by 0 bases, with 17 bases left in between. CDR3 sequence reads: CASSTSPGSSSGNTIYF. The CDR3 DNA sequence: TGTGCCAGCAGCACCAGCCCCGGAAGTAGCTCTGGAAACACCATATATTTT.

CDR3 nucleotide sequence: TGTGCCAGCCCCCCCGGCGTTGAGCGGACCTACGAGCAGTACTTC. This translates into CASPPGVERTYEQYF. The rearrangement links TRBV21-1 to TRBJ2-7; the table's D call, TRBD2, has no DNA check behind it. TRBV21-1 is shown as a pseudogene. The CDR3 is 15 residues long.

This chain uses TRBV19 with TRBJ2-1; 12 positions agree with TRBD2. This CDR3 contains 15 residues. The germline V gene encodes CDR1 LNHDA and CDR2 SQIVND (reference sequence). Losses at the gene ends were 6 bases for V and 7 bases for J; bases not matched to a gene: 7. CDR3 bases: TGTGCCAGTAGGAGACTAGCGGGAGTCGTGAATGAGCAGTTCTTC. It translates to CASRRLAGVVNEQFF.

This chain joins TRBV7-9 and TRBJ1-2; 7 bases align to TRBD1. CDR1 is SEHNR, CDR2 FQNEAQ, per germline (reference sequence). The length of the CDR3 is 13 residues. Trimming removed 5 bases from V and 8 bases from J; junction bases left unmatched: 8. The CDR3 DNA reads TGTGCCAGCAGCGTAGACAGGGTAGAGGGCTACACCTTC. Its translation: CASSVDRVEGYTF.

This chain links TRBV24-1 with TRBJ2-2, with a weak D call TRBD1 (5 bases). Per germline, CDR1 KGHDR and CDR2 SFDVKD. The CDR3 extends over 14 amino acids. The V end was cut by 7 bases, the J end by 1 base, with 9 bases between. CDR3: CATRTDRNTGELFF. The CDR3 DNA follows: TGTGCCACCAGAACCGACAGGAACACCGGGGAGCTGTTTTTT.

The chain couples TRBV11-3 to TRBJ1-1, with TRBD1 matching over 8 bases. Germline V gene sequence: CDR1 SGHNT, CDR2 YENEEA. V lost 5 bases, J lost 1 base, and 3 bases stayed unmatched. The CDR3 is made up of 14 amino acids. CDR3 region: CASSPGQGNTEAFF. The DNA for the CDR3 is TGTGCCAGCAGCCCCGGACAGGGGAACACTGAAGCTTTCTTT. Variable domain in full (rest from reference TRBV11-3 and TRBJ1-1): EAGVVQSPRYKIIEKKQPVAFWCNPISGHNTLYWYLQNLGQGPELLIRYENEEAVDDSQLPKDRFSAERLKGVDSTLKIQPAELGDSAVYLCASSPGQGNTEAFFGQGTRLTVV.